One sample yielded the 3 T cell receptor beta chains listed below, sequenced in a study of CD8 T cells in ankylosing spondylitis. MiXCR, applied by TCRdb to the 5' RACE reads, yields one record per CDR3 protein. The sample yields a few hundred thousand distinct CDR3 sequences, more than 15% seen once. The antigens for these receptors are not known. Study-level findings and limits: What appeared characteristic of ankylosing spondylitis blood was a TCR beta motif of fewer than ten highly homologous variants.

The sequenced sample consisted of blood, either unsorted or a sorted T cell fraction (not recorded which). The receptors stem from a male donor with ankylosing spondylitis.

This clonotype was detected a few times. The chain has TRBV20-1 and TRBJ2-3; 11 bases align to TRBD2. J lost 2 bases, V lost 6 bases, and 7 bases had no gene match. The CDR3 extends over 15 amino acids. CDR1 DFQATT and CDR2 SNEGSKA come from the germline V gene (reference sequence). The CDR3 sequence: CSAAGTSGFTDTQYF. For the CDR3, the DNA is TGCAGTGCAGCAGGGACTAGCGGCTTCACAGATACGCAGTATTTT.

The CDR3 sequence is CSASPSVGGYYNEQFF. Written as DNA, the CDR3 is TGCAGTGCTAGTCCCTCAGTCGGGGGTTACTACAATGAGCAGTTCTTC. This chain links TRBV20-1 with TRBJ2-1, with D possibly matching TRBD2 (6 bases). The germline V and J ends were trimmed by 3 bases and 3 bases, with 18 bases remaining between them. Germline CDR1 and CDR2: DFQATT and SNEGSKA (reference sequence). The CDR3 contains 16 residues.

The V and J genes are TRBV5-5 and TRBJ2-5; D might be TRBD1 or TRBD2, each matching 5 bases. CDR3 length equals 16 residues. From germline, CDR1 is SGHKS and CDR2 YYEKEE (reference sequence). The germline V and J ends were trimmed by 7 bases and 4 bases, with 23 bases remaining between them. The CDR3 region has the DNA TGTGCCAGCGGCCCCCGCGCCGGGACGAACTTAGAGACCCAGTACTTC. Translated, it gives CASGPRAGTNLETQYF.